The 16 T cell receptor beta chains given below trace back to one sample, sequenced in a study of Ad26.COV2.S vaccination and SARS-CoV-2 variants. Only in-frame clones appear in the TCRdb table, and some are missing; sequencing was by immunoSEQ multiplex PCR. The sample consists of around 450,000 clones, 89% of them appearing once. Treatment in this sample: roughly 18 received Ad26.COV2.S at low or high dose, single or two shots; 5 received placebo; per-sample allocation not given. The investigators took samples on day 63 after the first vaccine or placebo injection. Sequencing used peripheral blood, obtained in a trial of Ad26.COV2.S vaccine versus placebo. The receptor source for this set is a person between 18 and 60 years old who received the Ad26.COV2.S COVID-19 vaccine or a placebo.

J is TRBJ1-1 and V is TRBV30, with D perhaps matching TRBD1 (6 bases). This CDR3 region has 15 residues. Germline V CDR1 and CDR2: GTSNPN, SVGIG (reference sequence). V was shortened by 0 bases and J by 1 base, with 12 bases between the two germline ends. Written as DNA, the CDR3 is TGTGCCTGGAGTGTACAGTACAGGGAGAACACTGAAGCTTTCTTT. This translates into CAWSVQYRENTEAFF. The variable domain in full, completed from reference TRBV30 and TRBJ1-1, reads SQTIHQWPATLVQPVGSPLSLECTVEGTSNPNLYWYRQAAGRGLQLLFYSVGIGQISSEVPQNLSASRPQDRQFILSSKKLLLSDSGFYLCAWSVQYRENTEAFFGQGTRLTVV.

The chain uses TRBV19 and TRBJ2-1; the match to TRBD1 covers 8 bases. V was clipped by 3 bases and J by 4 bases; unmatched bases: 2. The CDR3 loop spans 14 amino acids. CDR1 and CDR2 (germline): LNHDA, SQIVND (reference sequence). Written as DNA, the CDR3 is TGTGCCAGTAGTATCCGGGACAGGTACAATGAGCAGTTCTTC. Amino acids: CASSIRDRYNEQFF.

The V and J genes are TRBV6-5 and TRBJ2-7; D may match TRBD1 or TRBD2 (5 bases each). V lost 2 bases and J lost 6, with 11 bases in between. CDR3 length equals 13 residues. Germline CDR1 and CDR2: MNHEY and SVGAGI. The CDR3 DNA reads as TGTGCCAGCAGTTACGTCGGGACGGGCGAGCAGTACTTC. This sequence encodes CASSYVGTGEQYF.

The chain recombines TRBV6-4 with TRBJ1-2, with TRBD1 as a possible D gene (5 bases). Trimming removed 4 bases from V and 6 bases from J, with 21 bases in between. Per germline, CDR1 MRHNA and CDR2 SNTAGT. This CDR3 is 16 amino acids long. CDR3 bases: TGTGCCAGCAGTGTAATGGCCGGGGCAGGATGGGATGGCTACACCTTC. It is translated as CASSVMAGAGWDGYTF.

In its sample, this clone was seen a few times. This chain connects TRBV27 to TRBJ1-1; D is undetermined. From germline, CDR1 is MNHEY and CDR2 SMNVEV (reference sequence). This CDR3 contains 12 residues. Trimming pared 8 bases from V and 4 bases from J, leaving 11 bases between. The CDR3 DNA follows: TGTGCCAGCGCGGAGTGGGGCACTGAAGCTTTCTTT. Its protein is CASAEWGTEAFF.

The chain recombines TRBV6-1 with TRBJ2-5, with unresolved D. V lost 3 bases, J lost 9 bases, and 11 bases lay in between. The V gene's germline CDR1 is MNHNS and CDR2 SASEGT. The CDR3 is 12 amino acids. This CDR3 reads CASSELTVAQYF. Here the CDR3 DNA reads TGTGCCAGCAGTGAGTTGACCGTCGCCCAGTACTTC.

Here the CDR3 reads CASSPGWGLGGYTF. The CDR3 DNA sequence: TGTGCCAGCAGCCCCGGTTGGGGTTTGGGGGGCTACACCTTC. The genes are TRBV7-2 and TRBJ1-2; D not resolved. Germline V gene lookup returns CDR1 SGHTA and CDR2 FQGNSA. The CDR3 sequence is 14 residues long. The V gene lost 5 bases and the J gene lost 8 bases, with 18 bases spanning the gap.

Here the CDR3 DNA reads TGTGCCAGCAGTTACTCCTACAGTGGAAACACCATATATTTT. Translated, it gives CASSYSYSGNTIYF. The chain has TRBV6-5 and TRBJ1-3; D is undetermined. V was trimmed by 0 bases and J by 3 bases, leaving 6 bases between them. The CDR3 runs 14 residues. From germline, CDR1 is MNHEY and CDR2 SVGAGI.

With respect to this clone: One end of the junction varies from germline; a read error may be responsible. The chain recombines TRBV15 with TRBJ2-1, with 9 bases that match TRBD2. Germline V gene data show CDR1 as LNHNV and CDR2 as YYDKDF (reference sequence). This CDR3 is built from 16 residues. The CDR3 DNA reads TGTGCCACCAGCAGAGTTGGCGGGGGGGTCTACGATGAGCAGTTCTTC. Its protein is CATSRVGGGVYDEQFF.

The V gene is TRBV29-1, the J gene TRBJ2-6, with 7 bases that match TRBD1. The CDR3 totals 14 residues. The V gene end was trimmed by 6 bases and the J gene end by 0 bases; junction bases not matched to a gene: 2. In germline, CDR1 is SQVTM, CDR2 ANQGSEA. The CDR3 spells CSVGTVSGANVLTF. The CDR3 DNA reads as TGCAGCGTGGGGACAGTCTCTGGGGCCAACGTCCTGACTTTC.

The chain carries TRBV5-4 and TRBJ1-1; D unclear. Trimming shortened V by 2 bases and J by 3 bases, and 8 bases separated the two germline ends. Germline CDR1 reads SGHNT; CDR2 reads YYREEE (reference sequence). The CDR3 has 13 amino acids. This CDR3 reads CASSFSGDTEAFF. The CDR3 DNA follows: TGTGCCAGCAGCTTCTCCGGGGACACTGAAGCTTTCTTT.

The chain couples TRBV5-1 to TRBJ1-4; D is ambiguous. The germline V and J ends were trimmed by 5 bases and 0 bases, with 8 bases remaining between them. The CDR3 runs 14 residues. Germline lookup yields CDR1 SGHRS and CDR2 YFSETQ. The CDR3: CASRGITTNEKLFF. In nucleotides, the CDR3 is TGCGCCAGCAGAGGGATCACAACTAATGAAAAACTGTTTTTT.

This chain uses TRBV7-6 with TRBJ1-5; a weak D match, TRBD1 (6 bases). The germline CDR1 and CDR2 sequences are SGHVS and FNYEAQ. The germline V and J ends were trimmed by 5 bases and 6 bases, with 17 bases remaining between them. CDR3 size: 15 residues. CDR3 region: CASSPSPGGLQPQHF. The CDR3, as DNA: TGTGCCAGCAGCCCCAGCCCGGGGGGCCTTCAGCCCCAGCATTTT.

The chain has TRBV10-2 and TRBJ2-2; TRBD2 is a possible D gene (6 bases). The CDR3 is 13 amino acids. Looked up from germline, CDR1 is WSHSY and CDR2 is SAAADI. The V and J ends lost 6 bases and 3 bases respectively, with 8 bases between them. The DNA for the CDR3 is TGCGCCAGCAGGCGGGGCTACACCGGGGAGCTGTTTTTT. Protein: CASRRGYTGELFF.

CDR3 protein: CASSIGGSSNYGYTF. CDR3 coding DNA: TGTGCCAGTAGTATCGGAGGCAGCTCTAACTATGGCTACACCTTC. The V and J genes are TRBV19 and TRBJ1-2; D remains ambiguous. The CDR3 length is 15 residues. V lost 3 bases and J lost 0, with 11 bases in between. Germline CDR1 and CDR2: LNHDA and SQIVND (reference sequence).

The chain joins TRBV11-1 to TRBJ2-1, with D tentatively TRBD1 (6 bases). Trimming pared 5 bases from V and 10 bases from J, leaving 18 bases between. The CDR3 consists of 14 residues. Germline CDR1 is SGHAT and CDR2 is FQDESV (reference sequence). The CDR3, as DNA: TGTGCCAGCAGCGAACTAAATCCACAGGGAGAGCAGTTCTTC. Amino acid sequence: CASSELNPQGEQFF.